Listed below are T cell receptor beta chains from one sample, sequenced in a study of cytomegalovirus exposure and HLA in healthy donors. Only in-frame clones appear in the TCRdb table, and some are missing; sequencing was by immunoSEQ multiplex PCR. The top ten clones hold 0.71% of a sample with under 250,000 clones, around four fifths of them seen once. The sequenced material came from PBMCs. The receptors originated from a boy younger than 10 in good health and CMV-seronegative. CDR3s include the opening cysteine and the closing phenylalanine or tryptophan. Fields, in order: V gene, clone size, J gene, D gene, CDR3 DNA, CDR3 protein. The D gene is left open where the match is weak. Expanded clones are given a class, and other clones once, few, many or no size at all.

v_gene: TRBV7-9; abundance: .; j_gene: TRBJ2-3; d_gene: .; CDR3nt: TGTGCCAGCAGCCCTGGGCGAGATACGCAGTATTTT; CDR3aa: CASSPGRDTQYF
v_gene: TRBV29-1; abundance: .; j_gene: TRBJ1-1; d_gene: .; CDR3nt: TGCAGCGTTGTGCAGTCCACTGAAGCTTTCTTT; CDR3aa: CSVVQSTEAFF
v_gene: TRBV29-1; abundance: few; j_gene: TRBJ1-2; d_gene: .; CDR3nt: TGCAGCGTTGAAGATCGCAGGGACTATGGCTACACCTTC; CDR3aa: CSVEDRRDYGYTF
v_gene: TRBV6-5; abundance: .; j_gene: TRBJ2-7; d_gene: TRBD1; CDR3nt: TGTGCCAGCAGCTTCGGACAGGGCCTCGACTCCGAGCAGTACTTC; CDR3aa: CASSFGQGLDSEQYF
v_gene: TRBV27; abundance: .; j_gene: TRBJ2-2; d_gene: TRBD2; CDR3nt: TGTGCCAGCAGTTTATCGACCAGCGGGAGGCCGCACACCGGGGAGCTGTTTTTT; CDR3aa: CASSLSTSGRPHTGELFF
v_gene: TRBV29-1; abundance: .; j_gene: TRBJ1-2; d_gene: TRBD1; CDR3nt: TGCAGCGTCGCCCCTCGACAGGGTGACTATGGCTACACCTTC; CDR3aa: CSVAPRQGDYGYTF
v_gene: TRBV7-6; abundance: .; j_gene: TRBJ1-2; d_gene: .; CDR3nt: TGTGCCAGCAGCACCGGGGGGAACTACACCTTC; CDR3aa: CASSTGGNYTF
v_gene: TRBV19; abundance: .; j_gene: TRBJ2-2; d_gene: .; CDR3nt: TGTGCCAGTAGTATACGGGCCACAGGAAAGAACACCGGGGAGCTGTTTTTT; CDR3aa: CASSIRATGKNTGELFF
v_gene: TRBV4-1; abundance: .; j_gene: TRBJ1-3; d_gene: TRBD1; CDR3nt: TGCGCCAGCAGCCCCCCCGGACAGGGAGCGATATATTTT; CDR3aa: CASSPPGQGAIYF
v_gene: TRBV9; abundance: once; j_gene: TRBJ2-1; d_gene: TRBD2; CDR3nt: TGTGCCAGCAGCGGAGGGACTAACTCCTACAATGAGCAGTTCTTC; CDR3aa: CASSGGTNSYNEQFF
v_gene: TRBV25-1; abundance: .; j_gene: TRBJ1-1; d_gene: .; CDR3nt: TGTGCCAGCAATCCGTCAGGCAGGAACACTGAAGCTTTCTTT; CDR3aa: CASNPSGRNTEAFF
v_gene: TRBV11-3; abundance: .; j_gene: TRBJ2-1; d_gene: TRBD2; CDR3nt: TGTGCCAGCAGCCCAAGACTAGCGGGAGACCCAGTCTACAATGAGCAGTTCTTC; CDR3aa: CASSPRLAGDPVYNEQFF
v_gene: TRBV6-1; abundance: .; j_gene: TRBJ2-5; d_gene: TRBD1; CDR3nt: TGTGCCAGCAGTGAAGCGCGACAGGGGGGCGAGACCCAGTACTTC; CDR3aa: CASSEARQGGETQYF
v_gene: TRBV19; abundance: .; j_gene: TRBJ1-5; d_gene: .; CDR3nt: TGTGCCAGTAGTATTGTACAGGTTAGCAATCAGCCCCAGCATTTT; CDR3aa: CASSIVQVSNQPQHF
v_gene: TRBV18; abundance: .; j_gene: TRBJ2-2; d_gene: .; CDR3nt: TGTGCCAGCTCACGCACACTAGCGAGGGGGTACACCGGGGAGCTGTTTTTT; CDR3aa: CASSRTLARGYTGELFF
v_gene: TRBV11-3; abundance: .; j_gene: TRBJ2-1; d_gene: TRBD2; CDR3nt: TGTGCCAGCAGCCTTAGCGGGAGCTACAATGAGCAGTTCTTC; CDR3aa: CASSLSGSYNEQFF
v_gene: TRBV10-2; abundance: .; j_gene: TRBJ1-5; d_gene: TRBD1; CDR3nt: TGCGCCAGCAGTTCTGGTCGACAGGGGCATCAGCCCCAGCATTTT; CDR3aa: CASSSGRQGHQPQHF
v_gene: TRBV11-2; abundance: .; j_gene: TRBJ2-1; d_gene: .; CDR3nt: TGTGCCAGCAGCTTAGAGCGAGCTTCCTCTCCTAGCTCCTACAATGAGCAGTTCTTC; CDR3aa: CASSLERASSPSSYNEQFF
v_gene: TRBV6-1; abundance: once; j_gene: TRBJ2-7; d_gene: TRBD1; CDR3nt: TGTGCCAGCAGTGAATCATGGGACAGTTGGTACGAGCAGTACTTC; CDR3aa: CASSESWDSWYEQYF
v_gene: TRBV7-9; abundance: .; j_gene: TRBJ1-1; d_gene: .; CDR3nt: TGTGCCAGCAGCTTAGTACCGGGAAAGGGGAACACTGAAGCTTTCTTT; CDR3aa: CASSLVPGKGNTEAFF
v_gene: TRBV2; abundance: .; j_gene: TRBJ2-3; d_gene: TRBD2; CDR3nt: TGTGCCAGCAGGACTAGCGGGGGGGCAACCAGTACGCAGTATTTT; CDR3aa: CASRTSGGATSTQYF
v_gene: TRBV18; abundance: .; j_gene: TRBJ1-1; d_gene: TRBD1; CDR3nt: TGTGCCAGCTCAACTGGACAGGGCGGATATGGGATGAACACTGAAGCTTTCTTT; CDR3aa: CASSTGQGGYGMNTEAFF
v_gene: TRBV10-1; abundance: .; j_gene: TRBJ2-1; d_gene: TRBD2; CDR3nt: TGCGCCAGCAGTGATATCTCTAGCGGGTTCGATTACAATGAGCAGTTCTTC; CDR3aa: CASSDISSGFDYNEQFF
v_gene: TRBV2; abundance: few; j_gene: TRBJ1-2; d_gene: .; CDR3nt: TGTGCCAGCAGGAAGGGGGATTTCTACACCTTC; CDR3aa: CASRKGDFYTF
v_gene: TRBV27; abundance: .; j_gene: TRBJ1-1; d_gene: .; CDR3nt: TGTGCCAGCAGTTTAACGGCGGGGGGGGACACTGAAGCTTTCTTT; CDR3aa: CASSLTAGGDTEAFF
v_gene: TRBV18; abundance: .; j_gene: TRBJ2-5; d_gene: TRBD2; CDR3nt: TGTGCCAGCTCACCACGGACTAGCCGGGGTCCCAAGACCCAGTACTTC; CDR3aa: CASSPRTSRGPKTQYF
v_gene: TRBV4-1; abundance: .; j_gene: TRBJ2-3; d_gene: TRBD2; CDR3nt: TGCGCCAGCAGCCGCCGACTAGCGGGGGTACCGACTAGCACAGATACGCAGTATTTT; CDR3aa: CASSRRLAGVPTSTDTQYF
v_gene: TRBV19; abundance: .; j_gene: TRBJ1-1; d_gene: TRBD1; CDR3nt: TGTGCCAGTAGTACAGGGACAGGGGACACTGAAGCTTTCTTT; CDR3aa: CASSTGTGDTEAFF
v_gene: TRBV6-1; abundance: once; j_gene: TRBJ2-2; d_gene: .; CDR3nt: TGTGCCAGCAGTGAAGTTTCGGGAGTAACCGGGGAGCTGTTTTTT; CDR3aa: CASSEVSGVTGELFF
v_gene: TRBV11-3; abundance: once; j_gene: TRBJ2-1; d_gene: TRBD2; CDR3nt: TGTGCCAGCAGTTCTCGGACTAGCGGGGGGGCCCCCTACAATGAGCAGTTCTTC; CDR3aa: CASSSRTSGGAPYNEQFF
v_gene: TRBV19; abundance: .; j_gene: TRBJ1-2; d_gene: .; CDR3nt: TGTGCCAGTAGTATAGCCCTCGGGGGGTCCCGTGGCTACACCTTC; CDR3aa: CASSIALGGSRGYTF
v_gene: TRBV4-1; abundance: .; j_gene: TRBJ2-1; d_gene: .; CDR3nt: TGCGCCAGCAGCCTAAGGTCCCTAGCGACAGACAATGAGCAGTTCTTC; CDR3aa: CASSLRSLATDNEQFF
v_gene: TRBV6-1; abundance: .; j_gene: TRBJ1-4; d_gene: TRBD1; CDR3nt: TGTGCCAGCAGTGGACAGGGGTACACTAATGAAAAACTGTTTTTT; CDR3aa: CASSGQGYTNEKLFF
v_gene: TRBV27; abundance: .; j_gene: TRBJ2-7; d_gene: .; CDR3nt: TGTGCCAGCAGTCTCGCCAGCTCCTACGAGCAGTACTTC; CDR3aa: CASSLASSYEQYF
v_gene: TRBV29-1; abundance: .; j_gene: TRBJ1-2; d_gene: .; CDR3nt: TGCAGCGTAAGATCACAAGTCCCTAACTATGGCTACACCTTC; CDR3aa: CSVRSQVPNYGYTF